Below are 17 T cell receptor beta chains sequenced from a single sample in a study of blood T cells in healthy people across ages. Alongside a J-beta primer mix, a sample-barcoded 5' primer served in a second PCR lasting about 6 to 11 cycles. One entry per CDR3 protein results from TCRdb running MiXCR on the 5' RACE reads. The sample consists of about 1.8 million distinct CDR3 sequences, approximately 50% of them appearing once. The sequencing input was blood. Receptors were obtained from a woman aged 40 to 49 in good health.

This clonotype has only a few counts. The V gene is TRBV7-2, the J gene TRBJ2-3; 12 nucleotides line up with TRBD2. There are 18 residues in the CDR3. Germline assignment: CDR1 SGHTA and CDR2 FQGNSA. The V segment lost 3 bases and the J segment 0 bases; nucleotides outside the gene matches: 7. The CDR3: CASSFEGLAGASTDTQYF. In nucleotides, the CDR3 is TGTGCCAGCAGCTTTGAGGGACTAGCGGGTGCTAGCACAGATACGCAGTATTTT.

J is TRBJ2-7 and V is TRBV28; the D is unclear. The CDR3 loop spans 13 amino acids. Per germline, CDR1 MDHEN and CDR2 SYDVKM. Trimming removed 2 bases at V and 3 bases at J, with 8 bases between. The CDR3, as DNA: TGTGCCAGCAGTTTAGGTTACGGCTACGAGCAGTACTTC. Protein sequence: CASSLGYGYEQYF.

The chain couples TRBV9 to TRBJ2-5; perhaps D is TRBD1 or TRBD2 (5 bases each). V dropped 3 bases and J dropped 4 bases, with 16 bases sitting between them. In germline, CDR1 is SGDLS, CDR2 YYNGEE. The CDR3 runs to 15 residues. CDR3 DNA: TGTGCCAGCAGCGCTCGGGACCGTCCCGGAGAGACCCAGTACTTC. This sequence encodes CASSARDRPGETQYF.

The chain joins TRBV27 to TRBJ2-1; 8 nucleotides match TRBD1. J lost 9 bases, V lost 6 bases, and 13 bases had no gene match. Germline V gives CDR1 MNHEY, CDR2 SMNVEV (reference sequence). This CDR3 spans 15 amino acids. CDR3 bases: TGTGCCAGCAGAACAGGACAGGGATTAGGTAGTGAGCAGTTCTTC. Protein sequence: CASRTGQGLGSEQFF.

This clonotype has more than one count but fewer than ten. The V call is TRBV6-5, the J call TRBJ2-3; possibly TRBD2 for D (5 bases). V was trimmed by 0 bases and J by 0 bases, leaving 10 bases between them. CDR3 length: 16 residues. Looked up from germline, CDR1 is MNHEY and CDR2 is SVGAGI. CDR3 nucleotide sequence: TGTGCCAGCAGTTACTCCCGGGGTCCTAGCACAGATACGCAGTATTTT. Its translation is CASSYSRGPSTDTQYF.

This clonotype was counted a few times. The chain links TRBV7-2 to TRBJ2-1, with 7 bases identical to TRBD2. V was pared by 9 bases and J by 3 bases, with 5 bases of the junction left unmatched. The CDR3 contains 13 residues. Germline CDR1 reads SGHTA; CDR2 reads FQGNSA. DNA for the CDR3: TGTGCCAGTGGTGGGACTAACTACAATGAGCAGTTCTTC. Protein: CASGGTNYNEQFF.

J is TRBJ2-1 and V is TRBV6-1; 8 nucleotides align to TRBD1. The CDR3 is 14 amino acids. After removal of 2 bases from V and 7 bases from J, the junction contained 4 bases not matched to a gene. The germline gives CDR1 MNHNS, CDR2 SASEGT. CDR3 in amino acids: CASSEWTGKNEQFF. CDR3 in DNA: TGTGCCAGCAGTGAATGGACAGGGAAGAATGAGCAGTTCTTC.

This chain connects TRBV7-2 to TRBJ2-3; D unclear. Trimming took 5 bases from V and 1 from J, leaving 13 bases between them. This CDR3 contains 15 residues. CDR1 is SGHTA and CDR2 is FQGNSA in the germline V gene. The CDR3 sequence is CASSPASPRTDTQYF. The CDR3 bases are TGTGCCAGCAGCCCCGCAAGCCCTCGCACAGATACGCAGTATTTT. The full variable domain, with the rest looked up from reference TRBV7-2 and TRBJ2-3, is GAGVSQSPSNKVTEKGKDVELRCDPISGHTALYWYRQSLGQGLEFLIYFQGNSAPDKSGLPSDRFSAERTGGSVSTLTIQRTQQEDSAVYLCASSPASPRTDTQYFGPGTRLTVL.

V usage is TRBV12-5 and J usage is TRBJ2-5, with D unclear. Trimming cost V 3 bases and J 11 bases, with 28 bases left between them. This CDR3 has 17 amino acids. The V gene's germline CDR1 is LGHNT and CDR2 FRNRAP. The CDR3 loop reads CASGFFLENKNYNEQYF. The CDR3 DNA sequence: TGTGCTAGTGGTTTTTTTCTGGAAAACAAAAACTACAATGAGCAGTACTTC.

CDR3 residues: CASSNTGGSVAGELFF. In DNA form, the CDR3 reads TGTGCCAGCAGCAACACAGGGGGATCGGTCGCCGGGGAGCTGTTTTTT. This chain uses TRBV6-6 with TRBJ2-2; TRBD1 matches 8 bases. Germline V gene lookup returns CDR1 MNHNY and CDR2 SVGAGI (reference sequence). V shed 6 bases, J shed 6 bases, and the junction held 12 bases outside the gene matches. The CDR3 consists of 16 residues.

This chain links TRBV4-1 with TRBJ2-6; D gene ambiguous. Trimming removed 0 bases from V and 0 bases from J, with 9 bases in between. The CDR3 extends over 17 amino acids. Looked up from germline, CDR1 is MGHRA and CDR2 is YSYEKL. CDR3: CASSQDGSSSGANVLTF. The CDR3 DNA reads as TGCGCCAGCAGCCAAGACGGGTCGAGCTCTGGGGCCAACGTCCTGACTTTC.

This sequence joins TRBV7-2 and TRBJ2-6; D gene ambiguous. CDR1 and CDR2 from the germline V gene are SGHTA and FQGNSA. The length of the CDR3 is 14 residues. V was cut by 6 bases and J by 4 bases, with 10 bases left in between. CDR3 DNA sequence: TGTGCCAGCAGGAGGTCTGCGGGGGCCAACGTCCTGACTTTC. This sequence encodes CASRRSAGANVLTF.

On this clonotype itself: The CDR3 ends on some other residue instead of the conserved phenylalanine or tryptophan, so this is likely a read error. The V gene is TRBV29-1, the J gene TRBJ2-1; D might be TRBD1 or TRBD2, each matching 6 bases. The germline V and J ends were trimmed by 8 bases and 2 bases, with 28 bases remaining between them. Germline lookup yields CDR1 SQVTM and CDR2 ANQGSEA. CDR3 size: 18 residues. The CDR3 DNA reads TGCAGCACCGCAGAGGGGAGGTCAAACAGGGTACCCTACAATGAGCAGTTCTTG. Encoded protein: CSTAEGRSNRVPYNEQFL.

The J gene is TRBJ2-3, the V gene TRBV14; possibly TRBD2 for D (5 bases). This CDR3 has 19 residues. Per germline, CDR1 SGHDN and CDR2 FVKESK. With 1 base removed from V and 3 bases from J, the gap between germline ends came to 23 bases. The CDR3 spells CASSQAQFLASSWTDTQYF. In DNA form, the CDR3 reads TGTGCCAGCAGCCAAGCGCAATTTCTGGCTAGCTCTTGGACAGATACGCAGTATTTT.

J is TRBJ2-3 and V is TRBV4-2, with TRBD2 identical over 11 bases. Germline CDR1 reads LGHNA; CDR2 reads YNFKEQ. Unmatched junction bases numbered 6, after V lost 0 bases and J lost 1 base. The CDR3 sequence is 18 residues long. The CDR3 bases are TGTGCCAGCAGCCAAGATCTAGCGGGGGGTATTCGCACAGATACGCAGTATTTT. This gives the protein CASSQDLAGGIRTDTQYF.

The V gene is TRBV20-1, the J gene TRBJ2-1; TRBD2 agrees at 9 bases. Losses at the gene ends were 3 bases for V and 4 bases for J; bases not matched to a gene: 7. The length of the CDR3 is 15 residues. Germline assignment: CDR1 DFQATT and CDR2 SNEGSKA (reference sequence). CDR3 sequence reads: CSASISGGNYNEQFF. DNA for the CDR3: TGCAGTGCTAGTATTAGCGGGGGAAATTACAATGAGCAGTTCTTC.

The chain combines TRBV28 with TRBJ2-4; D call uncertain. The CDR3 has 16 residues. Trimming removed 1 base at V and 0 bases at J, with 10 bases between. Germline V CDR1 and CDR2: MDHEN, SYDVKM. CDR3 in amino acids: CASSLFRAAAKNIQYF. The CDR3 nucleotides read TGTGCCAGCAGTTTATTTAGGGCAGCAGCCAAAAACATTCAGTACTTC. The full variable domain, with the rest looked up from reference TRBV28 and TRBJ2-4, is DVKVTQSSRYLVKRTGEKVFLECVQDMDHENMFWYRQDPGLGLRLIYFSYDVKMKEKGDIPEGYSVSREKKERFSLILESASTNQTSMYLCASSLFRAAAKNIQYFGAGTRLSVL.